Shown below are 27 T cell receptor beta chains from a single sample sequenced in a study of T cell repertoires in cytomegalovirus infection. The antigens these receptors bind are not known. One entry per CDR3 protein results from TCRdb running MiXCR on the reads. The sample consists of approximately 770,000 distinct CDR3 sequences, about 29% of them appearing once. The source was cultured CD8+ T cells from PBMCs, collected from culture after CMV antigen stimulation. These receptors were obtained from a human donor in good health (CMV status not recorded). Some clones in this sample may be carry-over from other donors' samples.

Note on this clonotype: A clone one base away is much larger, so this may be a read error. The CDR3 here is CANSSGGIYNEQFF. In nucleotides, the CDR3 is TGTGCCAACAGTTCGGGGGGGATCTACAATGAGCAGTTCTTC. The chain couples TRBV6-6 to TRBJ2-1; TRBD2 matches 8 bases. The length of the CDR3 is 14 residues. Germline CDR1 is MNHNY and CDR2 is SVGAGI (reference sequence).

Only a few counts were recorded for this clonotype. CDR3 in DNA: TGTGCCAGCAGCTCCCACCCAAAGGAGGGGGCGCTGCAAGAAATGCCGCAGTATTTT. Translating gives CASSSHPKEGALQEMPQYF. V and J are TRBV11-3 and TRBJ2-3; a weak D match, TRBD1 (7 bases). Germline values: CDR1 SGHNT, CDR2 YENEEA. The V gene lost 4 bases and the J gene lost 10 bases, with 33 bases spanning the gap. CDR3 length: 19 residues.

This clonotype has at least ten counts. V usage is TRBV27 and J usage is TRBJ1-1, with 7 positions matching TRBD1. V lost 8 bases, J lost 1 base, and 7 bases stayed unmatched. The CDR3 consists of 14 residues. CDR1 is MNHEY and CDR2 is SMNVEV in the germline V gene (reference sequence). CDR3 sequence reads: CASRSGTENTEAFF. For the CDR3, the DNA is TGTGCCAGCCGTTCCGGGACAGAGAACACTGAAGCTTTCTTT.

This clonotype was recorded a few times. The chain employs TRBV27 and TRBJ2-5, with no clear D. CDR1 and CDR2 from the germline V gene are MNHEY and SMNVEV (reference sequence). Trimming cost V 6 bases and J 4 bases, with 15 bases left between them. The CDR3 is 14 amino acids. CDR3 DNA sequence: TGTGCCAGCAGCAAAGGTGGGCGTAGAGAGACCCAGTACTTC. It yields the protein CASSKGGRRETQYF.

This chain joins TRBV7-9 and TRBJ1-2; a weak D match, TRBD1 (6 bases). The germline V and J ends were trimmed by 6 bases and 3 bases, with 14 bases remaining between them. Germline V CDR1 and CDR2: SEHNR, FQNEAQ (reference sequence). This CDR3 is 14 amino acids long. In nucleotides, the CDR3 is TGTGCCAGCAGAATGGGGGCTAGTGACTATGGCTACACCTTC. It codes for CASRMGASDYGYTF.

V gene TRBV20-1 combines with J gene TRBJ2-7; D gene uncertain. This CDR3 region has 13 residues. Germline V gene sequence: CDR1 DFQATT, CDR2 SNEGSKA (reference sequence). V gave up 5 bases and J gave up 2 bases, with 13 bases separating them. This chain's CDR3 is CSAFGYDTYEQYV. The CDR3 DNA reads TGCAGTGCTTTCGGCTACGACACCTACGAGCAGTACGTC.

The chain couples TRBV7-9 to TRBJ1-1, with D perhaps TRBD1 (5 bases). Trimming left V 5 bases short and J 8 bases short, with 21 bases between. Germline V CDR1 and CDR2: SEHNR, FQNEAQ (reference sequence). This CDR3 has 15 residues. The DNA of the CDR3 is TGTGCCAGCAGCCGAACCGCTCCATCAGGGACCGAAGCTTTCTTT. Translation: CASSRTAPSGTEAFF.

This clonotype has more than one count but fewer than ten. V gene TRBV5-5 combines with J gene TRBJ2-5; the D is unclear. V was shortened by 0 bases and J by 4 bases, with 13 bases between the two germline ends. Germline CDR1 reads SGHKS; CDR2 reads YYEKEE (reference sequence). This CDR3 is 15 amino acids long. CDR3 DNA sequence: TGTGCCAGCAGCTTGGAGACACTTCGTTCAGAGACCCAGTACTTC. Translated: CASSLETLRSETQYF.

This clonotype was seen repeatedly, ten times or more. V is TRBV6-2 or TRBV6-3 and J is TRBJ2-3; TRBD1 matches 7 bases. V was pared by 4 bases and J by 4 bases, with 5 bases of the junction left unmatched. The CDR3 extends over 14 amino acids. Germline V gives CDR1 MNHEY, CDR2 SVGEGT. The CDR3 loop is CASSLRQGPDTQYF. CDR3 coding DNA: TGTGCCAGCAGTTTACGACAGGGTCCAGATACGCAGTATTTT.

The chain links TRBV27 to TRBJ2-2; D unresolved. From germline, CDR1 is MNHEY and CDR2 SMNVEV (reference sequence). Trimming cost V 2 bases and J 8 bases, with 15 bases left between them. This CDR3 contains 15 residues. CDR3 residues: CASSLTGDKPGELFF. The CDR3 DNA sequence: TGTGCCAGCAGTTTAACTGGGGATAAACCGGGGGAGCTGTTTTTT.

The sample holds a few counts of this clonotype. The chain recombines TRBV11-3 with TRBJ1-5, with 7 bases matching TRBD1. The CDR3 is made up of 21 amino acids. Unmatched junction bases numbered 22, after V lost 1 base and J lost 4 bases. CDR1 and CDR2 from the germline V gene are SGHNT and YENEEA. CDR3 sequence: CASSLARALSDRPPGNQPQHF. The CDR3 coding sequence is TGTGCCAGCAGCTTAGCTAGGGCCCTCTCGGACAGGCCGCCCGGTAATCAGCCCCAGCATTTT.

This clonotype was picked up a small number of times. This sequence joins TRBV7-8 and TRBJ1-4; D gene uncertain. The CDR3 is 13 amino acids. The germline V and J ends were trimmed by 0 bases and 7 bases, with 6 bases remaining between them. Looked up from germline, CDR1 is SGHVS and CDR2 is FQNEAQ. The CDR3 nucleotides are TGTGCCAGCAGCTTAGCGCTCCGTGAAAAACTGTTTTTT. It is translated as CASSLALREKLFF.

The rearrangement joins TRBV12-3 or TRBV12-4 to TRBJ2-1, with unresolved D. The CDR3 consists of 15 residues. Trimming removed 5 bases from V and 0 bases from J, with 11 bases in between. CDR3 loop: CASSVKPSSYNEQFF. In DNA, the CDR3 is TGTGCCAGCAGTGTTAAACCAAGCTCCTACAATGAGCAGTTCTTC.

As to this clonotype: This may come from a read error, since a much larger clone is one base off. The chain is built from TRBV10-3 and TRBJ2-2; no firm D call. The CDR3 extends over 16 amino acids. Deletions cut 3 bases from V and 0 bases from J, with 11 bases between. Germline V gives CDR1 ENHRY, CDR2 SYGVKD. CDR3 loop: CAISEVGKSNTGELFF. The CDR3 DNA is TGTGCCATCAGTGAAGTGGGGAAATCGAACACCGGGGAGCTGTTTTTT.

This clonotype turned up a few times. V and J are TRBV7-9 and TRBJ2-6, with unresolved D. The CDR3 is 11 amino acids. Per germline, CDR1 SEHNR and CDR2 FQNEAQ (reference sequence). The CDR3 DNA reads TGTGCTCTGTATGGGGCCAACGTCCTGACTTTC. Translation gives CALYGANVLTF.

J is TRBJ2-3 and V is TRBV7-4, with 11 bases fitting TRBD1. Germline CDR1 is SGHVT and CDR2 is SQSDAQ. V lost 5 bases and J lost 3; bases outside the gene matches: 7. This CDR3 has 16 amino acids. CDR3 DNA: TGTGCCAGCAGCGAATGGGACAGGGGGTATACAGATACGCAGTATTTT. Amino acid sequence: CASSEWDRGYTDTQYF.

This clonotype was seen only a few times. The V call is TRBV27, the J call TRBJ2-7; TRBD1 matches 9 bases. This CDR3 contains 13 residues. Germline loops: CDR1 MNHEY, CDR2 SMNVEV (reference sequence). With V trimmed by 6 bases and J by 3 bases, 3 bases remained unmatched. DNA of the CDR3: TGTGCCAGCAGGAGGGGACAGGGCTACGAGCAGTACTTC. Translation: CASRRGQGYEQYF.

There are a few counts of this clonotype. The chain links TRBV7-3 to TRBJ2-5, with TRBD2 as a possible D gene (7 bases). V gave up 0 bases and J gave up 5 bases, with 13 bases separating them. Germline assignment: CDR1 SGHTA and CDR2 FQGTGA. The length of the CDR3 is 15 residues. CDR3 residues: CASSLTGGAGETQYF. The CDR3 nucleotides read TGTGCCAGCAGCTTAACGGGGGGGGCCGGGGAGACCCAGTACTTC. Full variable domain (remainder filled in from reference TRBV7-3 and TRBJ2-5): GAGVSQTPSNKVTEKGKYVELRCDPISGHTALYWYRQSLGQGPEFLIYFQGTGAADDSGLPNDRFFAVRPEGSVSTLKIQRTERGDSAVYLCASSLTGGAGETQYFGPGTRLLVL.

The rearrangement joins TRBV7-8 to TRBJ1-2; TRBD1 agrees at 10 bases. CDR1 is SGHVS, CDR2 FQNEAQ, per germline. With 0 bases clipped from V and 4 bases from J, the junction kept 8 bases outside the gene matches. The CDR3 extends over 17 amino acids. CDR3 residues: CASSLAGTGATSYGYTF. CDR3 in DNA: TGTGCCAGCAGCTTAGCAGGGACAGGGGCAACCTCCTATGGCTACACCTTC.

Points on this clonotype: A much larger clonotype is one base distant, so this may be a read error. The genes are TRBV7-2 and TRBJ2-3; D is tentatively TRBD1 or TRBD2 (5 bases each). Per germline, CDR1 SGHTA and CDR2 FQGNSA. The CDR3 runs 15 residues. DNA for the CDR3: TGTGCCAGCAGCTTATTTACGGGGCCCACAGATATGCAGTATTTT. Translation: CASSLFTGPTDMQYF. Full variable domain (outside the CDR3, taken from reference TRBV7-2 and TRBJ2-3): GAGVSQSPSNKVTEKGKDVELRCDPISGHTALYWYRQSLGQGLEFLIYFQGNSAPDKSGLPSDRFSAERTGGSVSTLTIQRTQQEDSAVYLCASSLFTGPTDMQYFGPGTRLTVL.

In this sample, this clonotype turned up a few times. This chain links TRBV7-9 with TRBJ2-7, with D perhaps given as TRBD1 or TRBD2 (5 bases each). Germline V CDR1 and CDR2: SEHNR, FQNEAQ (reference sequence). This CDR3 is built from 14 residues. Trimming left V 5 bases short and J 0 bases short, with 11 bases between. In DNA, the CDR3 is TGTGCCAGCAGCAGGGACGGCAGCTCCTACGAGCAGTACGTC. Its translation: CASSRDGSSYEQYV.

The chain couples TRBV4-1 to TRBJ2-1; D gene unclear. Germline CDR1 and CDR2: MGHRA and YSYEKL. V was pared by 5 bases and J by 3 bases, with 8 bases between. This CDR3 is built from 13 residues. For the CDR3, the DNA is TGCGCCAGCAGCTTCGGAAACTACAATGAGCAGTTCTTC. The encoded protein is CASSFGNYNEQFF.

There are many counts of this clonotype. The CDR3 region is CASSLRDSVYQPQHF. CDR3 nucleotide sequence: TGTGCCAGCAGCTTAAGGGACAGTGTCTACCAGCCCCAGCATTTT. V gene TRBV7-3 combines with J gene TRBJ1-5; 7 nucleotides align to TRBD1. Losses at the gene ends were 1 base for V and 7 bases for J; bases not matched to a gene: 7. This CDR3 comprises 15 residues. Germline assignment: CDR1 SGHTA and CDR2 FQGTGA.

The chain is built from TRBV29-1 and TRBJ1-2, with 9 bases that match TRBD1. The CDR3 contains 15 residues. V was clipped by 3 bases and J by 3 bases; unmatched bases: 8. Germline V gene lookup returns CDR1 SQVTM and CDR2 ANQGSEA. DNA of the CDR3: TGCAGCGTTGAGGGACAGGGCCCGACGGACTATGGCTACACCTTC. Residues: CSVEGQGPTDYGYTF.

The table lists this clonotype with a few counts. The J gene is TRBJ1-2, the V gene TRBV7-9; TRBD1 aligns across 7 bases. The CDR3 sequence is 14 residues long. Looked up from germline, CDR1 is SEHNR and CDR2 is FQNEAQ (reference sequence). Trimming cost V 6 bases and J 6 bases; bases outside gene matches: 10. The CDR3 DNA reads as TGTGCCAGCAGGCCCGGGACAGAGTTTGATGGCTACACCTTC. It is translated as CASRPGTEFDGYTF. Full variable domain (missing parts from reference TRBV7-9 and TRBJ1-2): DTGVSQNPRHKITKRGQNVTFRCDPISEHNRLYWYRQTLGQGPEFLTYFQNEAQLEKSRLLSDRFSAERPKGSFSTLEIQRTEQGDSAMYLCASRPGTEFDGYTFGSGTRLTVV.

This clonotype was picked up one time. V usage is TRBV7-2 and J usage is TRBJ2-5, with D possibly TRBD1 on 6 matching bases. V lost 2 bases and J 5 bases, leaving 27 bases between the germline ends. The CDR3 has 19 amino acids. Germline V gene sequence: CDR1 SGHTA, CDR2 FQGNSA. CDR3: CASSLRGGRGAIRGETQYF. In nucleotides, the CDR3 is TGTGCCAGCAGCTTACGGGGCGGCAGGGGCGCGATTAGAGGGGAGACCCAGTACTTC.

The chain recombines TRBV27 with TRBJ2-3; D is perhaps TRBD2 (6 bases). V was trimmed by 6 bases and J by 1 base, leaving 23 bases between them. The germline V gene has CDR1 MNHEY and CDR2 SMNVEV (reference sequence). There are 18 residues in the CDR3. This chain's CDR3 is CASSPPRGGSTGTDTQYF. CDR3 nucleotides: TGTGCCAGCAGCCCTCCGCGGGGCGGGTCCACTGGCACAGATACGCAGTATTTT.